This T cell receptor (beta chain) came from a study of response to subunit inactivated influenza vaccine. The study, taken as a whole, reports: It was the authors' suggestion that each seasonal influenza vaccination recruits few new T cells.

About this clonotype itself: Antigen: not known.

The CDR3 has 16 amino acids. The V and J ends lost 3 bases and 2 bases respectively, with 16 bases between them. Germline CDR1 SGHNT, CDR2 YYREEE (reference sequence). TCRdb re-called the RT-PCR reads with MiXCR, one entry per CDR3 protein. The sample gives about 610,000 distinct CDR3 sequences, approximately 14% of which show up once; around 10% is in the top ten. The chain recombines TRBV5-4 with TRBJ2-3, with D possibly matching TRBD2 (5 bases). The specimen was PBMCs from blood, collected about 13 days after vaccination. The sequence was collected from a man aged 50 or older who received an inactivated influenza vaccine. CDR3 DNA: TGTGCCAGCAGCTCGGGAAGGTACACTTACACAGATACGCAGTATTTT. It encodes CASSSGRYTYTDTQYF.